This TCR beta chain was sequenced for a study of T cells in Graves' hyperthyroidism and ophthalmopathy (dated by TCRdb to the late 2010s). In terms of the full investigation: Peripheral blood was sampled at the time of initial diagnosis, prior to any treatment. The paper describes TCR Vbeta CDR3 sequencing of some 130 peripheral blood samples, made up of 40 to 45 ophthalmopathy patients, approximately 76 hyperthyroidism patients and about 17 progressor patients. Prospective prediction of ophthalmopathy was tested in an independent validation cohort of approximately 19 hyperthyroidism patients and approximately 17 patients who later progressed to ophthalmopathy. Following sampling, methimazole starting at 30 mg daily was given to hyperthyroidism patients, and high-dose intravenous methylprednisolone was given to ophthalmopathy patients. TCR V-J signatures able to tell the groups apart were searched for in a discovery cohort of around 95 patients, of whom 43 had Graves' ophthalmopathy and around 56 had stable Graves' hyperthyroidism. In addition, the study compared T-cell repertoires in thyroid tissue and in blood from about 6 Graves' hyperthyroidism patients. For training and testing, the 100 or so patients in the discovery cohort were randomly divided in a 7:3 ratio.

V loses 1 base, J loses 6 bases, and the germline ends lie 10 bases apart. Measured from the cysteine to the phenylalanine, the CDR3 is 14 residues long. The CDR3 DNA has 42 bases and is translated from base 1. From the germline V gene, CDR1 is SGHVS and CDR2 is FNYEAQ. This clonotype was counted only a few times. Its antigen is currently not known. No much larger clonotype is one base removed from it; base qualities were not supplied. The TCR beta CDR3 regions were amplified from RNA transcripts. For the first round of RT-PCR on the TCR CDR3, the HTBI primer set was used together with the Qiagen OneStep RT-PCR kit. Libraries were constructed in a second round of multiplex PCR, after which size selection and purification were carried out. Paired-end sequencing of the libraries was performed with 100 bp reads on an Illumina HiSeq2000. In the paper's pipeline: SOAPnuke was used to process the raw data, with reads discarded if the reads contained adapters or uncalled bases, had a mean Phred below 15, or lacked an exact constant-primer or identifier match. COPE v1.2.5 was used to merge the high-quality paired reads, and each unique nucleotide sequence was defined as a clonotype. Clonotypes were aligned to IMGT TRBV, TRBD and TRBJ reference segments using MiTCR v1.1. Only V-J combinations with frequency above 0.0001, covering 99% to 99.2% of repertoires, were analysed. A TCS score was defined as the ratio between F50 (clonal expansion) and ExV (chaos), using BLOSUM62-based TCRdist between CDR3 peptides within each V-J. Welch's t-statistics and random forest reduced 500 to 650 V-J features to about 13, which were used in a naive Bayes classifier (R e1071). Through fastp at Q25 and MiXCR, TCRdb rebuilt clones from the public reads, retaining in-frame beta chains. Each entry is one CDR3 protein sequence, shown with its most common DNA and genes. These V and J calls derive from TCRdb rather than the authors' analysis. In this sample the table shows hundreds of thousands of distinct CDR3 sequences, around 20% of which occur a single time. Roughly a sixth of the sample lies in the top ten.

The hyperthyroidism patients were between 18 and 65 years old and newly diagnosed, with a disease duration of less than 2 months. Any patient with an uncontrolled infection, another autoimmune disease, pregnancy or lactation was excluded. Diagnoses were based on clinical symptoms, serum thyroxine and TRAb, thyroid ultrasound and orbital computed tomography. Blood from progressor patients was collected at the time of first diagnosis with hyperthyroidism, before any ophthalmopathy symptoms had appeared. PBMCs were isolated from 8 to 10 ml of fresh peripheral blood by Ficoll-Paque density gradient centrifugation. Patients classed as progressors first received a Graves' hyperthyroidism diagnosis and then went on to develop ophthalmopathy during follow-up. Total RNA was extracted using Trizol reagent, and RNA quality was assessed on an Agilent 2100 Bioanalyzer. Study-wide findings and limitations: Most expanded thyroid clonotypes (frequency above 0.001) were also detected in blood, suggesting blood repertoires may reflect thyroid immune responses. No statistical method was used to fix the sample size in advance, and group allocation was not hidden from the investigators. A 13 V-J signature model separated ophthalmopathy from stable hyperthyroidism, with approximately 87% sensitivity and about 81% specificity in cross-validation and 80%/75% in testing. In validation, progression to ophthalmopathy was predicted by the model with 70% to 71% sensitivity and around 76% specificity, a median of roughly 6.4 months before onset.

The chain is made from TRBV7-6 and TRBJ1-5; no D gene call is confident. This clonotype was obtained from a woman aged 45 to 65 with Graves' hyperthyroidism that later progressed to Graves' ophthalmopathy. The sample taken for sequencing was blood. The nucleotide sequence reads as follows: TGTGCCAGCAGCTTAGGCCTGGGTCTTCAGCCCCAGCATTTT. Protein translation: CASSLGLGLQPQHF.